The T cell receptor beta chain under discussion was sequenced for a study of OX40 agonist ivuxolimab in advanced cancers. Study in general: Ivuxolimab was delivered to patients intravenously every 2 weeks at doses spanning 0.01 to 10 mg/kg.

This clone was seen a single time. Libraries were prepared by immunoSEQ multiplex PCR; TCRdb keeps only in-frame clonotypes and omits some of them. In the table there are roughly 75,000 clones, 86% of which are singletons. Germline V gene lookup returns CDR1 MNHEY and CDR2 SVGAGI. V trimming: 2 bases; J trimming: 3 bases; junction bases outside the gene matches: 6. CDR3 length: 15 amino acids. The chain recombines TRBV6-5 with TRBJ2-7, with 8 bases fitting TRBD1. Sequencing was performed on CD4+ or CD8+ T cells sorted from blood, taken in a trial of the OX40 agonist ivuxolimab. The source of this sequence is an adult with an advanced solid tumor such as melanoma, head and neck, liver or kidney cancer. The CDR3 here is CASSYTLQGGYEQYF. DNA of the CDR3: TGTGCCAGCAGTTACACCCTACAGGGGGGCTACGAGCAGTACTTC.